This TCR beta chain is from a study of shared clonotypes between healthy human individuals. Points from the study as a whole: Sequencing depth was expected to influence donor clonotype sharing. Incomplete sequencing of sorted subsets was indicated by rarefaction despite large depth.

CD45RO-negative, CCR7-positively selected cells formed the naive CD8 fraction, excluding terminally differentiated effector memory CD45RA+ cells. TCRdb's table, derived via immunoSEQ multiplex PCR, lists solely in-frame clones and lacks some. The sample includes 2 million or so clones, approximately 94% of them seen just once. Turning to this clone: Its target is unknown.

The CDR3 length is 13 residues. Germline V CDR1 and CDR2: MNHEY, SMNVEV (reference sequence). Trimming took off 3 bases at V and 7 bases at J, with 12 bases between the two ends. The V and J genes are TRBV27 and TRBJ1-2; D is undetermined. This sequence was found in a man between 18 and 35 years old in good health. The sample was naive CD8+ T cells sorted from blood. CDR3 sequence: CASSLLGDRGYTF. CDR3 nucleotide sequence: TGTGCCAGCAGTTTGTTGGGCGACCGTGGCTACACCTTC.